Here is one TCR beta chain with its context. Germline loops: CDR1 SGDLS, CDR2 YYNGEE. V shed 4 bases and J 3 bases; nucleotides not matched to a gene: 7. CDR3 size: 15 residues. This sample was taken from a study of blood T cell repertoires in COVID-19. Study overall: COVID-19 samples from acute and convalescent phases originated in the United States, Italy and Spain. T cells, B-cell-depleted T cells, or PBMCs supplied cDNA or gDNA.

Original analysis: Estimated nucleated cell counts came from reference gene primer amplification. TCRdb keeps only in-frame clones here, not all; method: immunoSEQ multiplex PCR. The D gene and trimming were derived from the DNA, and the V and J assignments and clone size from that table. The sample consists of a few hundred thousand clones, 85% to 90% of them appearing once. Enrolment of Seattle patients took place during active infection, and they were followed longitudinally. This clonotype was sampled from a woman aged 55-69 years with COVID-19, enrolled during active disease. This chain uses TRBV9 with TRBJ2-7; 10 nucleotides agree with TRBD1. The sequencing sample was made of peripheral blood. CDR3: CASSPGTGDFYEQYF. CDR3 DNA sequence: TGTGCCAGCAGCCCCGGGACAGGGGACTTCTACGAGCAGTACTTC.